A single sample is the source of the 19 T cell receptor beta chains below, sequenced in a study of cytomegalovirus exposure and HLA in healthy donors (dated by TCRdb to 2015 to 2018). Library preparation used the immunoSEQ multiplex PCR assay. A mixture of 60 forward primers for TCR Vbeta segments and 13 reverse primers for TCR Jbeta segments was used in the multiplex PCR. Imported from immuneACCESS, the table was reduced by TCRdb to in-frame sequences with V and J called. These copies leave out some clones; in studies compared against another copy, an unresolved V gene accounts for under half, and the cause of the remainder is not known. Recorded for this sample are 200,000 to 250,000 clones; around 85% of them occurred a single time. The leading ten clones occupy 0.22% of the sample. Sequenced input: PBMCs. The receptors were sampled from a girl aged 2 to 10 in good health and CMV-seronegative.

The chain uses TRBV7-3 and TRBJ2-7; D might be TRBD2 (6 bases). Trimming left V 5 bases short and J 7 bases short, with 15 bases between. CDR3 length equals 13 residues. The germline gives CDR1 SGHTA, CDR2 FQGTGA. CDR3 in DNA: TGTGCCAGCAGCCTCGACCCGGGGGAGGAGCAGTACTTC. Amino acids: CASSLDPGEEQYF.

The rearrangement uses TRBV7-9 and TRBJ1-1; D gene ambiguous. CDR3 size: 15 residues. The germline V gene encodes CDR1 SEHNR and CDR2 FQNEAQ (reference sequence). The ends were cut back, 4 bases at V and 4 bases at J, with 16 bases in the middle. The CDR3 reads CASSSAPRNGTEAFF. As DNA, the CDR3 is TGTGCCAGCAGCTCCGCCCCGAGGAATGGCACTGAAGCTTTCTTT.

This clone was counted between two and nine times. The chain carries TRBV7-2 and TRBJ2-5, with 9 positions matching TRBD2. With V trimmed by 5 bases and J by 1 base, 5 bases remained unmatched. Per the germline V gene, CDR1 is SGHTA and CDR2 is FQGNSA. The length of the CDR3 is 15 residues. The CDR3 protein is CASSPRSGGQETQYF. The CDR3, as DNA: TGTGCCAGCAGCCCCCGTAGCGGGGGCCAAGAGACCCAGTACTTC. Together with reference TRBV7-2 and TRBJ2-5, the CDR3 gives the full variable domain: GAGVSQSPSNKVTEKGKDVELRCDPISGHTALYWYRQSLGQGLEFLIYFQGNSAPDKSGLPSDRFSAERTGGSVSTLTIQRTQQEDSAVYLCASSPRSGGQETQYFGPGTRLLVL.

CDR3 sequence reads: CAWTTGVGANVLTF. As DNA, the CDR3 is TGTGCCTGGACCACAGGGGTCGGGGCCAACGTCCTGACTTTC. V gene TRBV30 combines with J gene TRBJ2-6; 7 bases align to TRBD1. Germline V gene data show CDR1 as GTSNPN and CDR2 as SVGIG (reference sequence). The CDR3 is 14 residues long. After removal of 4 bases from V and 4 bases from J, the junction contained 4 bases not matched to a gene.

In its sample, this clone was seen once. Here the CDR3 reads CASSTRGRGGAFF. CDR3 bases: TGTGCCAGCAGCACCCGTGGCCGAGGGGGAGCTTTCTTT. V and J are TRBV11-2 and TRBJ1-1; D might be TRBD1 (6 bases). The CDR3 is 13 amino acids. Germline V gene lookup returns CDR1 SGHAT and CDR2 FQNNGV. The V and J ends lost 5 bases and 10 bases respectively, with 17 bases between them.

Only one count was recorded for this clone. This chain connects TRBV5-6 to TRBJ1-3; D may be TRBD1 (5 bases). CDR3 length: 13 amino acids. The germline V and J ends were trimmed by 2 bases and 8 bases, with 11 bases remaining between them. Germline CDR1 and CDR2: SGHDT and YYEEEE. This CDR3 is CASSFIGGDTIYF. In DNA, the CDR3 is TGTGCCAGCAGCTTCATTGGGGGGGACACCATATATTTT.

The rearrangement uses TRBV4-1 and TRBJ2-7, with D perhaps TRBD2 (5 bases). The germline gives CDR1 MGHRA, CDR2 YSYEKL. This CDR3 is 14 amino acids long. The germline V and J ends were trimmed by 0 bases and 4 bases, with 10 bases remaining between them. In nucleotides, the CDR3 is TGCGCCAGCAGCCAAGAGATCAGGAGGTACGAGCAGTACTTC. It encodes CASSQEIRRYEQYF.

A word on this clone: The junction does not match germline at one end; this may be a read error. The gene calls are TRBV6-6 and TRBJ1-2; 10 bases agree with TRBD1. CDR3 length: 15 amino acids. Germline CDR1 MNHNY, CDR2 SVGAGI (reference sequence). The CDR3: CAGSYEDRGWLGYTF. The CDR3 DNA sequence: TGTGCCGGCAGTTACGAGGACAGGGGGTGGCTTGGCTACACCTTC.

This chain connects TRBV7-9 to TRBJ1-3; a weak D match, TRBD1 (5 bases). The CDR3 totals 15 residues. With 5 bases removed from V and 2 bases from J, the gap between germline ends came to 13 bases. In germline, CDR1 is SEHNR, CDR2 FQNEAQ (reference sequence). CDR3 sequence (DNA): TGTGCCAGCAGCCCTCGACAGATGACTGGAAACACCATATATTTT. Protein: CASSPRQMTGNTIYF.

This chain links TRBV2 with TRBJ1-1; 9 bases are a match to TRBD1. The V gene end was trimmed by 3 bases and the J gene end by 5 bases; junction bases not matched to a gene: 4. The CDR3 sequence is 14 residues long. Germline values: CDR1 SNHLY, CDR2 FYNNEI. The CDR3 DNA follows: TGTGCCAGCAGTGATAGGGACAGGGCTACTGAAGCTTTCTTT. Translation gives CASSDRDRATEAFF.

The V call is TRBV7-9, the J call TRBJ1-2; 11 nucleotides line up with TRBD1. CDR1 SEHNR and CDR2 FQNEAQ come from the germline V gene (reference sequence). Unmatched junction bases numbered 3, after V lost 2 bases and J lost 7 bases. This CDR3 has 14 amino acids. The CDR3 region has the DNA TGTGCCAGCAGCTTAAAGGGACAGGGGGGTGGCTACACCTTC. This encodes CASSLKGQGGGYTF.

The V gene is TRBV14, the J gene TRBJ1-1, with D perhaps TRBD1 (6 bases). In germline, CDR1 is SGHDN, CDR2 FVKESK. Between the trimmed V and J ends, which lost 0 bases and 9 bases, there was a span of 11 bases. The CDR3 sequence is 13 residues long. The CDR3 region is CASSQETGSKAFF. In DNA, the CDR3 is TGTGCCAGCAGCCAAGAGACAGGTTCTAAAGCTTTCTTT.

The chain uses TRBV6-5 and TRBJ1-1; the match to TRBD1 covers 8 bases. The CDR3 spans 13 residues. CDR1 MNHEY and CDR2 SVGAGI come from the germline V gene. Unmatched junction bases numbered 10, after V lost 6 bases and J lost 10 bases. CDR3 region: CASSAGQGGVAFF. CDR3 sequence (DNA): TGTGCCAGCAGCGCCGGACAGGGCGGGGTAGCTTTCTTT.

This chain connects TRBV13 to TRBJ1-2; weak D call: TRBD1 (6 bases). There are 14 residues in the CDR3. V was trimmed by 0 bases and J by 6 bases, leaving 11 bases between them. The germline CDR1 and CDR2 sequences are PRHDT and FYEKMQ (reference sequence). This CDR3 is CASSLGTGSHGYTF. In DNA, the CDR3 is TGTGCCAGCAGCTTAGGGACAGGAAGTCATGGCTACACCTTC. Drawing the rest from reference TRBV13 and TRBJ1-2, the complete variable domain is AAGVIQSPRHLIKEKRETATLKCYPIPRHDTVYWYQQGPGQDPQFLISFYEKMQSDKGSIPDRFSAQQFSDYHSELNMSSLELGDSALYFCASSLGTGSHGYTFGSGTRLTVV.

The rearrangement links TRBV5-1 to TRBJ2-7; 13 nucleotides match TRBD2. This CDR3 has 16 residues. Germline loops: CDR1 SGHRS, CDR2 YFSETQ. The J segment lost 2 bases and the V segment lost 0 bases, leaving 2 bases of the junction unmatched. The CDR3 is CASSLGGLAGTYEQYF. CDR3 bases: TGCGCCAGCAGCTTGGGGGGACTAGCGGGGACCTACGAGCAGTACTTC.

This chain uses TRBV6-5 with TRBJ2-7, with 8 bases that match TRBD2. Unmatched junction bases numbered 3, after V lost 5 bases and J lost 3 bases. There are 13 residues in the CDR3. The germline CDR1 and CDR2 sequences are MNHEY and SVGAGI. In DNA form, the CDR3 reads TGTGCCAGCAGTGGACGGGGGGGCTACGAGCAGTACTTC. Its protein is CASSGRGGYEQYF.

CDR3 nucleotide sequence: TGTGCCAGCAGCACCGTGGCCTCTGGTTGGGGCTACACCTTC. Residues: CASSTVASGWGYTF. This chain links TRBV11-2 with TRBJ1-2; the D is unclear. Germline lookup yields CDR1 SGHAT and CDR2 FQNNGV. Trimming shortened V by 5 bases and J by 8 bases, and 18 bases separated the two germline ends. The CDR3 sequence is 14 residues long.

The chain carries TRBV25-1 and TRBJ1-1, with D hard to call. The V end lost 1 base, the J end lost 4 bases, and 13 bases lay between the germline ends. Germline V lookup: CDR1 MGHDK, CDR2 SYGVNS. This CDR3 has 15 amino acids. The CDR3 bases are TGTGCCAGCAGTGAATCTTCGGTAATGAGCACTGAAGCTTTCTTT. The encoded protein is CASSESSVMSTEAFF.

J is TRBJ2-5 and V is TRBV12-5; D uncertain. Germline assignment: CDR1 LGHNT and CDR2 FRNRAP. Between the trimmed V and J ends, which lost 7 bases and 5 bases, there was a span of 11 bases. The CDR3 has 12 residues. The CDR3 is CASAVEMETQYF. The CDR3 DNA is TGTGCTAGTGCTGTCGAGATGGAGACCCAGTACTTC.